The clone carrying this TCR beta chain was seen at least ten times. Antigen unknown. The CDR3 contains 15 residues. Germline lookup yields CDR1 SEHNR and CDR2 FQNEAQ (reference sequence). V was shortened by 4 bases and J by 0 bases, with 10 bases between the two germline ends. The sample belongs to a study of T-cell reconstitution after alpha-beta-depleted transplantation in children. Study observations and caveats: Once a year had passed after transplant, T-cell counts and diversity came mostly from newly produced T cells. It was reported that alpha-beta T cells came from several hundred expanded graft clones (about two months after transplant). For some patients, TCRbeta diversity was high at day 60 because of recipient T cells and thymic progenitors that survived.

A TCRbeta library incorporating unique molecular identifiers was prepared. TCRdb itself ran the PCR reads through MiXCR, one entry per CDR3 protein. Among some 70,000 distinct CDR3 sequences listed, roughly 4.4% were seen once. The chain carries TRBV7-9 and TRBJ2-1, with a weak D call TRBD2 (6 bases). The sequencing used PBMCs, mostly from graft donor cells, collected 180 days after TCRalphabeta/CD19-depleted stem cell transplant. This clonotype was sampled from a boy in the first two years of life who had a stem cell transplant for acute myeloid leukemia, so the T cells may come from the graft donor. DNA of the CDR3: TGTGCCAGCAGCTCCCGGGGGAGCTCCTACAATGAGCAGTTCTTC. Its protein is CASSSRGSSYNEQFF.